Included here is one T cell receptor (beta chain) sequence, with context. The CDR3 runs 17 residues. The V gene end was trimmed by 4 bases and the J gene end by 5 bases; junction bases not matched to a gene: 16. Per the germline V gene, CDR1 is SGHTS and CDR2 is YDEGEE. The data derive from a study of shared clonotypes between healthy human individuals. The authors distributed each subset's genomic DNA evenly over several immunoSEQ plates. In the original processing: Junction-only sequences without quality scores were provided by ImmunoSEQ, so filtering was different. Method: immunoSEQ multiplex PCR; TCRdb's copy keeps in-frame clones and lacks some. For V, J and clone size, that table is used; D and trimming come from the DNA. The data contain 1,500,000 or so clones, around 95% of them singletons.

This chain uses TRBV5-8 with TRBJ2-3; 7 bases align to TRBD1. The sequence was obtained from a man younger than 45 in good health. The material sequenced was naive CD4+ T cells sorted from blood. Noted subset: CD45RA+ positively selected. DNA of the CDR3: TGTGCCAGCAGCCTTACCTTACAGGGGAACGGAGAAGATACGCAGTATTTT. It translates to CASSLTLQGNGEDTQYF.